The present entry profiles one TCR beta chain with its context. What it recognizes is unknown. Here immunoSEQ multiplex PCR was the method, and the copy in TCRdb shows in-frame clones only, minus some. This table holds around 36,000 clones, 90% to 95% found once. V lost 4 bases to trimming and J lost 3 bases, with 13 bases between them. From germline, CDR1 is SNHLY and CDR2 FYNNEI. CDR3 length: 14 residues. These data originate in a study of graft-versus-host responses after intestinal transplantation. Study-wide results and caveats: Some GvH clones were seen earlier in gut or blood, suggesting intestinal origin.

The rearrangement joins TRBV2 to TRBJ2-7, with D uncertain. The receptor's source is a human donor who was the organ donor for an intestinal transplant. Material: unstimulated CD8+ T cells sorted from spleen or lymph node cells, obtained before transplant. The DNA of the CDR3 is TGTGCCAGCAGTGGTGTGGTCAAGGACTACGAGCAGTACTTC. It is translated as CASSGVVKDYEQYF. The full variable domain, in which reference TRBV2 and TRBJ2-7 provide the parts outside the CDR3, is EPEVTQTPSHQVTQMGQEVILRCVPISNHLYFYWYRQILGQKVEFLVSFYNNEISEKSEIFDDQFSVERPDGSNFTLKIRSTKLEDSAMYFCASSGVVKDYEQYFGPGTRLTVT.